This T cell receptor (beta chain) was recorded in a study of blood T cell repertoires in COVID-19. Cohort 3 recovery required two negative PCRs, clearance, or symptom resolution. V lost 4 bases and J lost 1, with 13 bases in between. Germline CDR1 is MRHNA and CDR2 is SNTAGT. The CDR3 is made up of 16 amino acids. Only in-frame clones appear in the TCRdb table, and some are missing; sequencing was by immunoSEQ multiplex PCR. Of 290,000 or so clones listed, around nine tenths are singletons. The source is a woman between 18 and 30 years old who had recovered from COVID-19. The chain has TRBV6-4 and TRBJ2-2; TRBD1 might be the D (5 bases). Sequencing input: PBMCs or T cells enriched from blood (not recorded which). This chain's CDR3 is CASSAQGLVNTGELFF. CDR3 in DNA: TGTGCCAGCAGTGCCCAGGGTCTGGTGAACACCGGGGAGCTGTTTTTT.